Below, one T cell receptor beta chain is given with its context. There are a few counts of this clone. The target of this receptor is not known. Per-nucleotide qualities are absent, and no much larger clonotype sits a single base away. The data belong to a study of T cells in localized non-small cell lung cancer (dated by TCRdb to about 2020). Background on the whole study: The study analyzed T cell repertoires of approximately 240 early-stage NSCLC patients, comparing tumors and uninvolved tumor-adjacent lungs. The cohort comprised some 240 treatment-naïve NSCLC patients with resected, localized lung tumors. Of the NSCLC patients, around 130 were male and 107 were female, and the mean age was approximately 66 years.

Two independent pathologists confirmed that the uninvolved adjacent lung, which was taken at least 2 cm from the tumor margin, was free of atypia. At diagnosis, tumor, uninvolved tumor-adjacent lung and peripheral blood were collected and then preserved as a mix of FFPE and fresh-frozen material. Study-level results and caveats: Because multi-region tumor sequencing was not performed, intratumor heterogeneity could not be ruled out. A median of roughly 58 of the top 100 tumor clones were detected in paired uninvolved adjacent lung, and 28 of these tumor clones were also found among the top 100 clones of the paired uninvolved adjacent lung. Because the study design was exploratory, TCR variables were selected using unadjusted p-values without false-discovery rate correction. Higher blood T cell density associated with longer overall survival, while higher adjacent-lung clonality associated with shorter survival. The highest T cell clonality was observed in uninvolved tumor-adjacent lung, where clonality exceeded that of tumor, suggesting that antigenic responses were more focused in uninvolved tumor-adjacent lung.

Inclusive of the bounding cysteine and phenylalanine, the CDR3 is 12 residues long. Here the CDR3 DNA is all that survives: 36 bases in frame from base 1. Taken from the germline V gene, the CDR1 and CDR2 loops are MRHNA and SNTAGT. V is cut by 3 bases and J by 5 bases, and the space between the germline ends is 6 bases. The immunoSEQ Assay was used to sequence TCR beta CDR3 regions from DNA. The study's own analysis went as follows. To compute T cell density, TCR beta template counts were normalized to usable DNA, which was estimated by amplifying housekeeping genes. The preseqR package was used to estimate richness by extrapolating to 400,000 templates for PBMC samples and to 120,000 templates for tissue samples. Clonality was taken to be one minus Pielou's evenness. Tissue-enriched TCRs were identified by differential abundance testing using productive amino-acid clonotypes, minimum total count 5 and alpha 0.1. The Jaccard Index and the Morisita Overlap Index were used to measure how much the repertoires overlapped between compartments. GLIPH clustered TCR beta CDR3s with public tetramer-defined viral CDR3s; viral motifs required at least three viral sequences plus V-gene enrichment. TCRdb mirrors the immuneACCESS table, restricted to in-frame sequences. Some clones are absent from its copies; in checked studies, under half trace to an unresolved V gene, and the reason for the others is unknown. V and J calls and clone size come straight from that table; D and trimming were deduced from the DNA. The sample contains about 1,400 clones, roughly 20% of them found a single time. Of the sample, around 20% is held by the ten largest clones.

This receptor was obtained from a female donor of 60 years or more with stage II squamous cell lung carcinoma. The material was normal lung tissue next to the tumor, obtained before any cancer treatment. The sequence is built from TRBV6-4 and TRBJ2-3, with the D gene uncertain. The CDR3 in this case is CASSENEDTQYF. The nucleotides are TGTGCCAGCAGTGAAAACGAAGATACGCAGTATTTT.